The present T cell receptor beta chain was sequenced within a study of T cells in Graves' hyperthyroidism and ophthalmopathy. Researchers amplified the TCR beta CDR3 regions from RNA transcripts. The HTBI primer set drove a first-round RT-PCR of the TCR CDR3. TCRdb independently ran MiXCR on the multiplex PCR reads; one entry per CDR3 protein. Among a few hundred thousand distinct CDR3 sequences listed, roughly 15% were seen once. The table lists this clonotype with many counts. V gave up 4 bases and J gave up 2 bases; unmatched junction bases: 5. Germline CDR1 reads SNHLY; CDR2 reads FYNNEI. The CDR3 extends over 16 amino acids.

This TCR came from a woman between 50 and 59 years old with Graves' hyperthyroidism that later progressed to Graves' ophthalmopathy. This rearrangement joins TRBV2 to TRBJ2-7, with 13 bases matching TRBD2. The sample was blood. The CDR3 region has the DNA TGTGCCAGCAGTGGTAGCGGGACTAGCGGGACCTACGAGCAGTACTTC. Amino acid sequence: CASSGSGTSGTYEQYF.